Included here is one T cell receptor beta chain sequence, with context. The sample comes from a study of blood T cell repertoires in COVID-19. In the authors' workflow: By means of reference gene primer amplification, nucleated cell counts were estimated. The assay was immunoSEQ multiplex PCR, and TCRdb's table has in-frame clones only and misses some. D and trimming were read from the DNA, whereas the V and J calls and clone size are those reported in that table. This sample yields 300,000 to 450,000 clones, of which 85% to 90% are seen a single time; about 3% belongs to the top ten. With 3 bases removed from V and 7 bases from J, the gap between germline ends came to 12 bases. The CDR3 runs 13 residues. Germline CDR1 is MRHNA and CDR2 is SNTAGT.

The sample consisted of peripheral blood. The receptor was isolated from a human donor in a cohort sampled during active COVID-19. This chain connects TRBV6-4 to TRBJ1-1; D is possibly TRBD1 (6 bases). This CDR3 is CASSEEGGGEAFF. CDR3 nucleotides: TGTGCCAGCAGTGAGGAGGGAGGGGGTGAAGCTTTCTTT.